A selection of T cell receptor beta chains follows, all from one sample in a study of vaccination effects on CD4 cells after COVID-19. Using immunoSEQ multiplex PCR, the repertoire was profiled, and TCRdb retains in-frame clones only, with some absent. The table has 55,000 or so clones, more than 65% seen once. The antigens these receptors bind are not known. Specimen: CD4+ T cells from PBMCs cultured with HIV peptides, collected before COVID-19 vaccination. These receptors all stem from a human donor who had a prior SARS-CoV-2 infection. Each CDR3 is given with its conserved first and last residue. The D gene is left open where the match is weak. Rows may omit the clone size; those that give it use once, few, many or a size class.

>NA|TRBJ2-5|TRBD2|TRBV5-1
TGCGCCAGCAGCTTGTCTTGGGGGGGGATCCAAGAGACCCAGTACTTC
CASSLSWGGIQETQYF
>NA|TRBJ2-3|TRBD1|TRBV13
TGTGCCAGCAGCCGTACGCCCGGGACAGGTAACACAGATACGCAGTATTTT
CASSRTPGTGNTDTQYF
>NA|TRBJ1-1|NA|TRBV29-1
TGCAGCGTTGAGCTTCGGCCATCTTGGCCTGAAGCTTTCTTT
CSVELRPSWPEAFF
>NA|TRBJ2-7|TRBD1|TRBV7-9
TGTGCCAGCAGCCCGGATAGGGGACAGGCCTCCTACGAGCAGTACTTC
CASSPDRGQASYEQYF
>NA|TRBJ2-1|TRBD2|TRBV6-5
TGTGCCAGCACCGGACTAGCGGGGGGATACAATGAGCAGTTCTTC
CASTGLAGGYNEQFF
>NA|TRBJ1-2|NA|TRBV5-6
TGTGCCAGCAGCGCTATAACAGGGACTGCTAACTATGGCTACACCTTC
CASSAITGTANYGYTF
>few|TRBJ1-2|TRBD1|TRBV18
TGTGCCAGCTCACCTGGCGGGGACAGGGCTAACTATGGCTACACCTTC
CASSPGGDRANYGYTF
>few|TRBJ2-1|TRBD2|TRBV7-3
TGTGCCAGCAGCTTAAACCCCGGGGGGAATGAGCAGTTCTTC
CASSLNPGGNEQFF
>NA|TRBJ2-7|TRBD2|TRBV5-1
TGCGCCAGCAGCCACGGGACTAGCGGGTACGAGCAGTACTTC
CASSHGTSGYEQYF
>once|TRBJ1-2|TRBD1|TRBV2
TGTGCCAGCAGTGTACAGGGGGCTAACTATGGCTACACCTTC
CASSVQGANYGYTF
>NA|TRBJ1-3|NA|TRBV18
TGTGCCAGCTCACACGTGACAGGCGGTAGCTCTGGAAACACCATATATTTT
CASSHVTGGSSGNTIYF
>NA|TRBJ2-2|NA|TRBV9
TGTGCCAGCAGCGTAGCTCCGAACACCGGGGAGCTGTTTTTT
CASSVAPNTGELFF
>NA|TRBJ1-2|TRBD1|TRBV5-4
TGTGCCAGCAGACCGGACAGGGGAAACTATGGCTACACCTTC
CASRPDRGNYGYTF
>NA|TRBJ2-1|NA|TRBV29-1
TGCAGCACCGGACAGATCTCCTACAATGAGCAGTTCTTC
CSTGQISYNEQFF
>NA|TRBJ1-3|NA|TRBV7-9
TGTGCCAGCAGAAGAATCCTAGGCTCTGGAAACACCATATATTTT
CASRRILGSGNTIYF
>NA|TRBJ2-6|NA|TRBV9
TGTGCCAGCAGCGTAGAGGTGCCGGGCCGACACTCTGGGGCCAACGTCCTGACTTTC
CASSVEVPGRHSGANVLTF
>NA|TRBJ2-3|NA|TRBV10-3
TGTGCCATCAGGCCTTCAATTAACACAGATACGCAGTATTTT
CAIRPSINTDTQYF
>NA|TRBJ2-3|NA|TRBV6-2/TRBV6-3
TGTGCCAGCAGTTATCGGCACTCTAGCACAGATACGCAGTATTTT
CASSYRHSSTDTQYF
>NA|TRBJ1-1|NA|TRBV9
TGTGCCAGCAGCGGGTGGGATCGGCGTGGTGGCACTGAAGCTTTCTTT
CASSGWDRRGGTEAFF
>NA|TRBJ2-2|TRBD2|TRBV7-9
TGTGCCAGCAGCCCCAAGCGGGGCCTCACTTCCACCGGGGAGCTGTTTTTT
CASSPKRGLTSTGELFF
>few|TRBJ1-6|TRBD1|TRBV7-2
TGTGCCAGCAGCTTATGGACAGGGGTAAATTCACCCCTCCACTTT
CASSLWTGVNSPLHF
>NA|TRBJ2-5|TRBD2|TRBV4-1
TGCGCCAGCAGCCAAGTTGCGGGACTAGACGACCAAGAGACCCAGTACTTC
CASSQVAGLDDQETQYF
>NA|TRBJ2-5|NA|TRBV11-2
TGTGCCAGCAGCTTAGAGAGCGACAAAGCCCAGTACTTC
CASSLESDKAQYF
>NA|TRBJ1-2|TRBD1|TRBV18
TGTGCCAGCTCACTCGACAGGGCATATGGCTACACCTTC
CASSLDRAYGYTF
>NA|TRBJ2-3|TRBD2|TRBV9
TGTGCCAGCAGCGCGGGACTAGCGGGAGATGTTGATACGCAGTATTTT
CASSAGLAGDVDTQYF